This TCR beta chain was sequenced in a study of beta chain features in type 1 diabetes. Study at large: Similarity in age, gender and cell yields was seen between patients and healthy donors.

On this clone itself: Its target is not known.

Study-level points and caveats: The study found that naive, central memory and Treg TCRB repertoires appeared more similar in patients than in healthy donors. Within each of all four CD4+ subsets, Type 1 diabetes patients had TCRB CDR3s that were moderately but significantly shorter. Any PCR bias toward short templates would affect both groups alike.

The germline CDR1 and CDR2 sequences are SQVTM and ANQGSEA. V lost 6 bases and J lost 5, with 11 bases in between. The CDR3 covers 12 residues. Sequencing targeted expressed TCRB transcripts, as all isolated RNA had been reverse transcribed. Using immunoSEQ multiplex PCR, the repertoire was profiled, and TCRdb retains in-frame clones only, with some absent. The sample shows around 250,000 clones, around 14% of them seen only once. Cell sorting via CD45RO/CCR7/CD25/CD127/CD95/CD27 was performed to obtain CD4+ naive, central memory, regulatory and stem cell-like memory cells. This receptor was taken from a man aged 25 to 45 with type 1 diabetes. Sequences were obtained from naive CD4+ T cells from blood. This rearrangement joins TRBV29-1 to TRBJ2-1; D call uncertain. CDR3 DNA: TGCAGCGTCCCCGTGCGCAACAATGAGCAGTTCTTC. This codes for CSVPVRNNEQFF.